This T cell receptor beta chain is drawn from a study of shared clonotypes between healthy human individuals. Study-level background: CD4 naive cells filled three plates per donor, CD4 memory three, CD8 naive two and CD8 memory one. Study findings and constraints: Sharing across four donors was seen in 4.5% to 5.5% of naive CD4 clonotypes. Sorted-subset sequencing, rarefaction showed, was incomplete despite large depth. The generation probabilities recorded for non-shared clonotypes fell below those of clonotypes shared by all four donors.

A note on this clone: Its matching antigen is unknown.

TCRdb keeps only in-frame clones here, not all; method: immunoSEQ multiplex PCR. The repertoire holds 1.5 million to 2.5 million clones, approximately 94% seen once, with 0.9% to 1.5% in the top ten. Only CD45RO-negative cells positively selected for CCR7 counted as naive CD8 cells, so terminally differentiated effector memory CD45RA+ cells were excluded. The clonotype was recovered from a man aged 18 to 30 in good health. Sequencing was done on a sample of naive CD8+ T cells sorted from blood.

CDR3 nucleotides: TGTGCCAGCAGCAAACATCGGGGAACCTACGAGCAGTACTTC. Translation: CASSKHRGTYEQYF. V and J are TRBV21-1 and TRBJ2-7; the table's D gene call, TRBD2, was not cross checked with the DNA. TRBV21-1 is designated a pseudogene. CDR3 length equals 14 residues.